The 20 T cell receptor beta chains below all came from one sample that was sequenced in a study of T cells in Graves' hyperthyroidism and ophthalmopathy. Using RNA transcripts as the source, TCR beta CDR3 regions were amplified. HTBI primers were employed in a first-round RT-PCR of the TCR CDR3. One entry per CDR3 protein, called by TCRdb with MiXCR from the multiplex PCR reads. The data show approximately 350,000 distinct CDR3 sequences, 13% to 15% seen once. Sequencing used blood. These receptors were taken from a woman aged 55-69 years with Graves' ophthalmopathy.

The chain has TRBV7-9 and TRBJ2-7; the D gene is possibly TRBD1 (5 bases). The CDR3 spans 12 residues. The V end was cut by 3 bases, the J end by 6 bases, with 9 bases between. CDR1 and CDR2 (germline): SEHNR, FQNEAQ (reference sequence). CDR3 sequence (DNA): TGTGCCAGCAGCTTCCAGCAGGGCGAGCAGTACTTC. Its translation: CASSFQQGEQYF.

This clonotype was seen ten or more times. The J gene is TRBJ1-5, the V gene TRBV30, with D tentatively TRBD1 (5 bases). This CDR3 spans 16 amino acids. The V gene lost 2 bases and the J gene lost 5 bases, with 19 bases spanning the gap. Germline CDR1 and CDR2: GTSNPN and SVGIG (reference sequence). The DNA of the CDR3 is TGTGCCTGGAGTAGACATCCTCCGGGGACCTATCAGCCCCAGCATTTT. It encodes CAWSRHPPGTYQPQHF.

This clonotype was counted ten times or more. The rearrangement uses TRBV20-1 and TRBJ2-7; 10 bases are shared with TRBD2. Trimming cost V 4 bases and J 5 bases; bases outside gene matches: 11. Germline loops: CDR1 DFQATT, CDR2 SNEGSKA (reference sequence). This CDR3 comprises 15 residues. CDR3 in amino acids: CSAILAGTSQNEQYF. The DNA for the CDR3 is TGCAGTGCTATACTAGCGGGAACCTCTCAGAACGAGCAGTACTTC.

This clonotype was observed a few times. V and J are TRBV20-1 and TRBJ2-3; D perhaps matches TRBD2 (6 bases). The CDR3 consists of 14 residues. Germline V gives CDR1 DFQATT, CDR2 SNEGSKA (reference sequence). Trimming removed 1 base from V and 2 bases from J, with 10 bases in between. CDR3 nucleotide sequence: TGCAGTGCTAGAGGGACTACAAACACAGATACGCAGTATTTT. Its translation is CSARGTTNTDTQYF.

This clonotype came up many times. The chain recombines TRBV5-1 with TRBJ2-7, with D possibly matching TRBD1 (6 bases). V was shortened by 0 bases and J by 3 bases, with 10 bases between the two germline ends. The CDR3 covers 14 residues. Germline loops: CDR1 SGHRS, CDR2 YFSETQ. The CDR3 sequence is CASSLGTALYEQYF. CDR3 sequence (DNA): TGCGCCAGCAGCTTGGGGACAGCCCTCTACGAGCAGTACTTC.

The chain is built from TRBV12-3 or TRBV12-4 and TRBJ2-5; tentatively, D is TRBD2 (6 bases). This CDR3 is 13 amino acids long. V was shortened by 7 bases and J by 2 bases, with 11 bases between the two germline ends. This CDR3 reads CASTRTTQETQYF. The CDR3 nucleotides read TGTGCCAGCACCCGGACTACACAAGAGACCCAGTACTTC.

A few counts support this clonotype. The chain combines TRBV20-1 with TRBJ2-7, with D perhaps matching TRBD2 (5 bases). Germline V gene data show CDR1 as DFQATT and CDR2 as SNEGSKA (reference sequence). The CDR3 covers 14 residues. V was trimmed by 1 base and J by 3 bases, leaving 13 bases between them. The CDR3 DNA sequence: TGCAGTGCTAGAGGAGCCCCCGGGGACTACGAGCAGTACTTC. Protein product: CSARGAPGDYEQYF.

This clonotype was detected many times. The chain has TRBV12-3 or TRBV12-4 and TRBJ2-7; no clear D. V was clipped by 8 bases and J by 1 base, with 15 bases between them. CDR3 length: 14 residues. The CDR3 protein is CASGRQTLSYEQYF. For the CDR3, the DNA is TGTGCCAGCGGACGCCAGACCCTATCCTACGAGCAGTACTTC.

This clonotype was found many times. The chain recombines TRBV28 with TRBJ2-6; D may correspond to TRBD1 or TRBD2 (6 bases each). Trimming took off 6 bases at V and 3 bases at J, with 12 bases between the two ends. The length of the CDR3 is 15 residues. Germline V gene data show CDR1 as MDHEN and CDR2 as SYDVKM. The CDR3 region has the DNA TGTGCCAGCAGCGAGGGGGGCCTTGGGGCCAACGTCCTGACTTTC. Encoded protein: CASSEGGLGANVLTF.

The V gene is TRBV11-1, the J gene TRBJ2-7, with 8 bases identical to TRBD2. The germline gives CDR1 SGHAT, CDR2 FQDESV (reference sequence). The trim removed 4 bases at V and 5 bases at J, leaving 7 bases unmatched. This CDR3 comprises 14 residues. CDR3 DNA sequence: TGTGCCAGCAGCTGGGCCGGGAGGGACGACGAGCAGTACTTC. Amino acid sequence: CASSWAGRDDEQYF. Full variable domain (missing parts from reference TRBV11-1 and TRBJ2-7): EAEVAQSPRYKITEKSQAVAFWCDPISGHATLYWYRQILGQGPELLVQFQDESVVDDSQLPKDRFSAERLKGVDSTLKIQPAELGDSAMYLCASSWAGRDDEQYFGPGTRLTVT.

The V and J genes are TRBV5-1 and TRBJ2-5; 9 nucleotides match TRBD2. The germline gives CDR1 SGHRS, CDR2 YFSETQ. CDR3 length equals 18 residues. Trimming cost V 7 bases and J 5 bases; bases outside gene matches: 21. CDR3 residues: CASGPWRASGTKPETQYF. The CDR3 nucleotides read TGCGCCAGCGGGCCCTGGCGAGCTAGCGGGACGAAACCGGAGACCCAGTACTTC.

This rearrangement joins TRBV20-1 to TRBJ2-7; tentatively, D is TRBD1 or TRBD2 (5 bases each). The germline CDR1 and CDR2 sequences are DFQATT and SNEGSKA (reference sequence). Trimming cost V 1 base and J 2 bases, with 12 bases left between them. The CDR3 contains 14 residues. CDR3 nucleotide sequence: TGCAGTGCTAGAGGTGGGACGGATCCCTACGAGCAGTACTTC. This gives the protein CSARGGTDPYEQYF.

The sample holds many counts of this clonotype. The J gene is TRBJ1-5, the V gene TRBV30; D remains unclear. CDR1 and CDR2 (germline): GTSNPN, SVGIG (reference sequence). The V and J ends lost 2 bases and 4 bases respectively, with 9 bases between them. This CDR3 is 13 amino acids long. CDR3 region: CAWSTQGNQPQHF. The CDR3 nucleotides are TGTGCCTGGAGTACCCAAGGGAATCAGCCCCAGCATTTT.

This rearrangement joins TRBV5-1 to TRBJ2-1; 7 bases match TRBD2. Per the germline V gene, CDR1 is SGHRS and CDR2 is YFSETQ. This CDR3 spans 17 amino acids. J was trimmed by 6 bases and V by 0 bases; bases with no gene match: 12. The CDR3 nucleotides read TGCGCCAGCAGCTTGGTACGAATTGGCGGGAGTGGCAATGAGCAGTTCTTC. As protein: CASSLVRIGGSGNEQFF.

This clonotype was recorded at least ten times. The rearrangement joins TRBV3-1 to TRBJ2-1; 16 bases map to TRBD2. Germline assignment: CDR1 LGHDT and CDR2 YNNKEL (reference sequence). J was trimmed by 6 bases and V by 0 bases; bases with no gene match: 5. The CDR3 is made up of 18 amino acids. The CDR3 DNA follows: TGTGCCAGCAGCCAAGATGGGACTAGCGGGAGGGCCGCCAATGAGCAGTTCTTC. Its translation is CASSQDGTSGRAANEQFF.

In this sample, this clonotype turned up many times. The CDR3: CASSLSGLNEKLFF. The CDR3 DNA follows: TGTGCCAGCAGTTTATCAGGGTTAAATGAAAAACTGTTTTTT. The rearrangement uses TRBV12-3 or TRBV12-4 and TRBJ1-4; D possibly corresponds to TRBD1 (5 bases). The CDR3 contains 14 residues. V gave up 2 bases and J gave up 5 bases, with 9 bases separating them.

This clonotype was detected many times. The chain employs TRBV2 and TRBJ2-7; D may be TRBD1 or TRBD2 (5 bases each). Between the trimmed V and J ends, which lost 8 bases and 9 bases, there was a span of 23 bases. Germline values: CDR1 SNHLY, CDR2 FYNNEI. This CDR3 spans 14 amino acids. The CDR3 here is CASRTGTTPFGQYF. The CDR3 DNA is TGTGCCAGCCGAACCGGGACCACTCCTTTCGGGCAGTACTTC.

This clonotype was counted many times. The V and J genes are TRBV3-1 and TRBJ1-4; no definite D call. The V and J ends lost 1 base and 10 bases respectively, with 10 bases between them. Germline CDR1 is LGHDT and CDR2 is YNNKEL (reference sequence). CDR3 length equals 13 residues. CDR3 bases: TGTGCCAGCAGCCAAGCCCCGCGAGGAAAACTGTTTTTT. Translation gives CASSQAPRGKLFF.

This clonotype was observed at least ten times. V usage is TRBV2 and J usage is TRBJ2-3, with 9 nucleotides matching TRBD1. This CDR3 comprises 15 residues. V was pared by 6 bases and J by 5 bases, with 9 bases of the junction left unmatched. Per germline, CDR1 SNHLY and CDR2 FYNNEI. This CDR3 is CASRGDRAPGDTQYF. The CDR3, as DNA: TGTGCCAGCAGGGGGGACAGGGCGCCGGGAGATACGCAGTATTTT.

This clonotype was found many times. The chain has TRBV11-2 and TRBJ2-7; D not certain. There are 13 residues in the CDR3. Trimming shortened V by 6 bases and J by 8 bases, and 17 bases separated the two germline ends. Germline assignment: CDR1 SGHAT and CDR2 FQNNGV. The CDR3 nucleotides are TGTGCCAGCAGTGCAACTGTGGCCTTACAGCAGTACTTC. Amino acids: CASSATVALQQYF.